The 7 T cell receptor beta chains given below trace back to one sample, sequenced in a study of T cell changes during pregnancy in multiple sclerosis. The repertoire was sequenced with immunoSEQ multiplex PCR; TCRdb's copy has only in-frame clones and lacks some. The repertoire includes around 47,000 clones, 96% of them detected once, and 0.75% to 0.9% sits in the top ten. The input for sequencing was peripheral blood, taken in the second trimester of pregnancy. The receptors come from a female donor with multiple sclerosis, enrolled in a pregnancy study.

The chain couples TRBV9 to TRBJ1-4, with TRBD1 matching 9 bases. Germline CDR1 reads SGDLS; CDR2 reads YYNGEE. V lost 3 bases, J lost 5 bases, and 8 bases stayed unmatched. The CDR3 length is 16 residues. CDR3 DNA: TGTGCCAGCAGCGATGGGGACAGGGTGTCGAATGAAAAACTGTTTTTT. Translated, it gives CASSDGDRVSNEKLFF.

V usage is TRBV7-3 and J usage is TRBJ1-1; D gene ambiguous. CDR3 size: 14 residues. CDR1 and CDR2 (germline): SGHTA, FQGTGA. V shed 3 bases and J shed 0 bases, with 8 bases lying between them. CDR3 in DNA: TGTGCCAGCAGCTTGGAGGGAGTGAACACTGAAGCTTTCTTT. It encodes CASSLEGVNTEAFF.

The genes are TRBV15 and TRBJ1-1, with no clear D. This CDR3 has 15 residues. V lost 1 base to trimming and J lost 4 bases, with 13 bases between them. CDR1 and CDR2 from the germline V gene are LNHNV and YYDKDF (reference sequence). The CDR3 protein is CATSRAIRLTTEAFF. In DNA, the CDR3 is TGTGCCACCAGCAGAGCTATCCGGTTAACCACTGAAGCTTTCTTT.

This chain's CDR3 is CASSHRGGLGGNTIYF. Written as DNA, the CDR3 is TGTGCCAGCAGCCACCGGGGGGGCTTAGGTGGAAACACCATATATTTT. The chain recombines TRBV27 with TRBJ1-3; D perhaps matches TRBD1 (6 bases). This CDR3 contains 16 residues. Germline CDR1 reads MNHEY; CDR2 reads SMNVEV (reference sequence). Trimming stripped 6 bases from V and 3 bases from J, with 18 bases between.

This chain connects TRBV9 to TRBJ1-3, with D hard to call. CDR3 length equals 14 residues. Germline V CDR1 and CDR2: SGDLS, YYNGEE. Trimming removed 0 bases from V and 4 bases from J, with 8 bases in between. Written as DNA, the CDR3 is TGTGCCAGCAGCGTAGACGGAGCGGGAAACACCATATATTTT. It yields the protein CASSVDGAGNTIYF.

V usage is TRBV5-4 and J usage is TRBJ2-7; perhaps TRBD2 as D (6 bases). CDR1 and CDR2 from the germline V gene are SGHNT and YYREEE (reference sequence). Trimming took off 4 bases at V and 7 bases at J, with 21 bases between the two ends. This CDR3 is built from 15 residues. CDR3 DNA sequence: TGTGCCAGCAGCAACGCCGGGACTTTATCAGGGGAGCAGTACTTC. This translates into CASSNAGTLSGEQYF. Looking up the rest from reference TRBV5-4 and TRBJ2-7 gives the full variable domain: ETGVTQSPTHLIKTRGQQVTLRCSSQSGHNTVSWYQQALGQGPQFIFQYYREEENGRGNFPPRFSGLQFPNYSSELNVNALELDDSALYLCASSNAGTLSGEQYFGPGTRLTVT.

The rearrangement links TRBV6-1 to TRBJ2-1, with D perhaps TRBD2 (5 bases). Germline V CDR1 and CDR2: MNHNS, SASEGT. With 2 bases removed from V and 0 bases from J, the gap between germline ends came to 8 bases. This CDR3 has 15 residues. CDR3 in amino acids: CASSEIASSYNEQFF. The CDR3 DNA is TGTGCCAGCAGTGAAATAGCGAGCTCCTACAATGAGCAGTTCTTC.